The clone carrying this TCR beta chain was found a few times. The data derive from a study of blood T cell repertoires in COVID-19. Study-wide background: Acute-phase and convalescent COVID-19 samples originated in the United States, Italy and Spain. The cDNA or gDNA used as material had been derived from T cells, B-cell-depleted T cells, or PBMCs.

Germline CDR1 is KGHSH and CDR2 is LQKENI. The CDR3 covers 15 residues. The V and J ends lost 4 bases and 5 bases respectively, with 15 bases between them. Study processing details: Reference gene primers were amplified, and this amplification served to estimate nucleated cell counts. Data came from immunoSEQ multiplex PCR; TCRdb stores just in-frame clones and leaves some out. Clonal size and the V and J genes are those of that table, whereas D and trimming came from the DNA. Here the sample spans approximately 300,000 clones, around 81% being singletons. The chain combines TRBV18 with TRBJ1-5, with D maybe TRBD1 (5 bases). The sequencing sample was made of peripheral blood. The clonotype was recovered from a woman aged 45-59 years with active or convalescent COVID-19. The DNA for the CDR3 is TGTGCCAGCTCACTAAGTGGCGCGGGGGATCAGCCCCAGCATTTT. Protein sequence: CASSLSGAGDQPQHF.